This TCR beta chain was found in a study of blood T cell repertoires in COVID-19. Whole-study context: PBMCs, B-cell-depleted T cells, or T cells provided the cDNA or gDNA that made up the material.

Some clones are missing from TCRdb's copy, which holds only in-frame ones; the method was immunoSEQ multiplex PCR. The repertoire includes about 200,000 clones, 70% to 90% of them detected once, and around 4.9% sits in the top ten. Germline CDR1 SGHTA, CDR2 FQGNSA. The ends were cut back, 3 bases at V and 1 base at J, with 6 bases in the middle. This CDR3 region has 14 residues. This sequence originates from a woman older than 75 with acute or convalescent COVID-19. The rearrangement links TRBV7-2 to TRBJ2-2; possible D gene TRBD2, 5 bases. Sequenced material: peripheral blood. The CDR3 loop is CASSLAGNTGELFF. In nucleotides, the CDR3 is TGTGCCAGCAGCTTGGCGGGGAACACCGGGGAGCTGTTTTTT.